Each of the 22 T cell receptor beta chains below was sequenced from the same sample in a study of cytomegalovirus exposure and HLA in healthy donors. Vbeta (60) and Jbeta (13) primers were used in the PCR. Sequenced by immunoSEQ multiplex PCR; TCRdb stores in-frame clones only, minus some. The sample records about 140,000 clones, 80% to 85% being singletons. The specimen sequenced was PBMCs. The receptors derive from a female donor in good health and CMV-seronegative.

This chain uses TRBV4-1 with TRBJ1-2, with D perhaps TRBD1 (5 bases). This CDR3 is built from 18 residues. Germline V gives CDR1 MGHRA, CDR2 YSYEKL. V was clipped by 0 bases and J by 3 bases, with 20 bases between them. The CDR3 here is CASSQDLGGDRPYYGYTF. The CDR3 DNA follows: TGCGCCAGCAGCCAAGATCTTGGCGGGGACCGACCCTACTATGGCTACACCTTC.

The chain recombines TRBV28 with TRBJ2-5, with D possibly matching TRBD2 (6 bases). The CDR3 covers 12 residues. V lost 4 bases and J 5 bases, leaving 8 bases between the germline ends. Germline CDR1 and CDR2: MDHEN and SYDVKM. The CDR3 DNA follows: TGTGCCAGCAGTTGGGACTTTGAGACCCAGTACTTC. Residues: CASSWDFETQYF.

The chain is built from TRBV27 and TRBJ2-7; 10 bases map to TRBD1. Germline V gene sequence: CDR1 MNHEY, CDR2 SMNVEV (reference sequence). The ends lost 4 bases at V and 2 bases at J; junction bases unmatched: 11. This CDR3 has 17 amino acids. CDR3 sequence reads: CASSSRGWGTGAYEQYF. In DNA, the CDR3 is TGTGCCAGCAGTTCCAGGGGATGGGGGACAGGGGCCTACGAGCAGTACTTC.

The V call is TRBV6-5, the J call TRBJ1-1, with a weak D call TRBD1 (5 bases). V lost 6 bases, J lost 0 bases, and 8 bases lay in between. Germline CDR1 MNHEY, CDR2 SVGAGI. The CDR3 sequence is 13 residues long. CDR3 bases: TGTGCCAGCAGGACAGAGATGAACACTGAAGCTTTCTTT. This translates into CASRTEMNTEAFF.

The rearrangement links TRBV27 to TRBJ1-2; 9 nucleotides agree with TRBD1. With 5 bases clipped from V and 6 bases from J, the junction kept 7 bases outside the gene matches. The CDR3 is made up of 14 amino acids. Germline V gene data show CDR1 as MNHEY and CDR2 as SMNVEV (reference sequence). Here the CDR3 DNA reads TGTGCCAGCAGTACGACGGGACAGGGTAATGGCTACACCTTC. This sequence encodes CASSTTGQGNGYTF.

Notes on this clone: A read error may account for a junction end that differs from germline. This chain connects TRBV29-1 to TRBJ1-4; unclear D gene. There are 11 residues in the CDR3. The germline V gene has CDR1 SQVTM and CDR2 ANQGSEA. CDR3 sequence reads: CSVEVARVRSF. The CDR3 nucleotides read TGCAGCGTTGAGGTCGCCCGGGTTCGCTCATTT.

This chain links TRBV5-8 with TRBJ2-7, with 7 bases identical to TRBD1. Looked up from germline, CDR1 is SGHTS and CDR2 is YDEGEE. With V trimmed by 1 base and J by 1 base, 5 bases remained unmatched. There are 15 residues in the CDR3. The CDR3 loop reads CASSLSPGGSYEQYF. The CDR3 coding sequence is TGTGCCAGCAGCTTGTCCCCAGGGGGATCCTACGAGCAGTACTTC.

J is TRBJ2-7 and V is TRBV4-1; no reliable D call. CDR3 length: 13 residues. In germline, CDR1 is MGHRA, CDR2 YSYEKL. V was pared by 0 bases and J by 5 bases, with 8 bases between. The CDR3 DNA is TGCGCCAGCAGCCAAGATCCTCCCGACGAGCAGTACTTC. Its translation: CASSQDPPDEQYF.

This chain uses TRBV2 with TRBJ2-3, with D hard to call. Germline lookup yields CDR1 SNHLY and CDR2 FYNNEI. Trimming removed 2 bases at V and 4 bases at J, with 4 bases between. The CDR3 contains 12 residues. The CDR3 DNA sequence: TGTGCCAGCAGTGAAACGGCAGATACGCAGTATTTT. This gives the protein CASSETADTQYF.

The CDR3 here is CASSVDRGTDTQYF. CDR3 bases: TGTGCCAGTAGTGTGGACAGGGGCACAGATACGCAGTATTTT. V is TRBV19 and J is TRBJ2-3, with 8 bases matching TRBD1. The CDR3 contains 14 residues. CDR1 and CDR2 from the germline V gene are LNHDA and SQIVND (reference sequence). V lost 5 bases, J lost 1 base, and 2 bases stayed unmatched.

The chain couples TRBV9 to TRBJ1-2; 9 nucleotides match TRBD1. Germline CDR1 and CDR2: SGDLS and YYNGEE. With V trimmed by 3 bases and J by 3 bases, 9 bases remained unmatched. CDR3 length equals 16 residues. Here the CDR3 reads CASSEQGALFDYGYTF. The CDR3 nucleotides read TGTGCCAGCAGCGAACAGGGGGCCTTGTTCGACTATGGCTACACCTTC.

This chain uses TRBV7-9 with TRBJ1-2; 10 nucleotides align to TRBD1. Germline V lookup: CDR1 SEHNR, CDR2 FQNEAQ (reference sequence). The CDR3 totals 15 residues. Trimming cost V 3 bases and J 0 bases; bases outside gene matches: 1. DNA of the CDR3: TGTGCCAGCAGCTTCGACAGGGGGCCTAACTATGGCTACACCTTC. Translated: CASSFDRGPNYGYTF.

The genes are TRBV4-1 and TRBJ2-3; the match to TRBD2 covers 11 bases. This CDR3 region has 19 residues. Per the germline V gene, CDR1 is MGHRA and CDR2 is YSYEKL. The V and J ends lost 1 base and 4 bases, in that order; junction bases with no gene match: 13. CDR3 sequence reads: CASSQGALLAGGRADTQYF. The DNA for the CDR3 is TGCGCCAGCAGCCAAGGGGCTTTGCTAGCGGGAGGCCGTGCAGATACGCAGTATTTT.

V is TRBV18 and J is TRBJ2-1; TRBD1 matches 7 bases. V gave up 2 bases and J gave up 9 bases; unmatched junction bases: 7. Per germline, CDR1 KGHSH and CDR2 LQKENI. The CDR3 is 14 residues long. The CDR3 region is CASSPTQGNTEQFF. CDR3 nucleotide sequence: TGTGCCAGCTCACCAACACAGGGGAATACTGAGCAGTTCTTC.

The chain couples TRBV28 to TRBJ2-7; TRBD2 matches at 11 bases. The CDR3 has 18 amino acids. Germline V gives CDR1 MDHEN, CDR2 SYDVKM. The J segment lost 4 bases and the V segment lost 6 bases, leaving 17 bases of the junction unmatched. CDR3 sequence: CASSTLAGVYLGIYEQYF. CDR3 in DNA: TGTGCCAGCAGCACACTAGCGGGAGTCTATCTTGGGATTTACGAGCAGTACTTC.

The chain links TRBV28 to TRBJ1-5; D is perhaps TRBD1 (6 bases). V lost 5 bases and J 5 bases, leaving 13 bases between the germline ends. Germline CDR1 MDHEN, CDR2 SYDVKM. This CDR3 is 14 amino acids long. The CDR3 sequence is CASSPRGLDQPQHF. CDR3 nucleotide sequence: TGTGCCAGCAGTCCGCGGGGGCTGGATCAGCCCCAGCATTTT.

V is TRBV28 and J is TRBJ1-1; possible D gene TRBD1, 6 bases. This CDR3 spans 15 amino acids. Germline CDR1 reads MDHEN; CDR2 reads SYDVKM. V lost 3 bases and J 5 bases, leaving 16 bases between the germline ends. The chain's CDR3 is CASSLRQGSRTEAFF. The CDR3 DNA is TGTGCCAGCAGTTTGAGGCAGGGGTCGAGGACTGAAGCTTTCTTT.

DNA of the CDR3: TGTGCCAGCAGCCACCGGGACAGAACCTACAATGAGCAGTTCTTC. It yields the protein CASSHRDRTYNEQFF. This chain links TRBV16 with TRBJ2-1, with 7 bases that match TRBD1. Per the germline V gene, CDR1 is KGHSY and CDR2 is FQNENV. V was pared by 3 bases and J by 2 bases, with 4 bases of the junction left unmatched. The CDR3 is 15 residues long.

This clone was detected once. The chain combines TRBV6-6 with TRBJ1-1, with 7 bases lining up with TRBD1. The germline V gene encodes CDR1 MNHNY and CDR2 SVGAGI (reference sequence). Trimming at V came to 6 bases and at J to 5 bases, leaving 6 bases not matched to a gene. The CDR3 length is 13 residues. In DNA form, the CDR3 reads TGTGCCAGCAGCCCGCAGGGGGTGACTGAAGCTTTCTTT. Its protein product is CASSPQGVTEAFF.

This chain joins TRBV10-3 and TRBJ2-7; no clear D gene. Trimming took off 0 bases at V and 3 bases at J, with 9 bases between the two ends. The CDR3 extends over 14 amino acids. CDR1 is ENHRY, CDR2 SYGVKD, per germline. The CDR3 DNA is TGTGCCATCAGTGAGTCTACAGATAGCTACGAGCAGTACTTC. It encodes CAISESTDSYEQYF.

This clone has a single count. This chain joins TRBV28 and TRBJ1-2, with 8 positions matching TRBD1. CDR3 length equals 19 residues. V shed 6 bases and J 8 bases; nucleotides not matched to a gene: 26. CDR1 MDHEN and CDR2 SYDVKM come from the germline V gene. The DNA for the CDR3 is TGTGCCAGCAGCCCCACCACCTACCGGGACAGGAGATCTCTATGGGGCTACACCTTC. Its protein product is CASSPTTYRDRRSLWGYTF.

V is TRBV5-6 and J is TRBJ2-1; D not resolved. There are 16 residues in the CDR3. The V end lost 2 bases, the J end lost 7 bases, and 19 bases lay between the germline ends. CDR1 is SGHDT and CDR2 is YYEEEE in the germline V gene. The CDR3 sequence is CASSFSSSVEPNEQFF. DNA for the CDR3: TGTGCCAGCAGCTTTTCCTCCAGCGTGGAGCCAAATGAGCAGTTCTTC.